Detailed here is one TCR beta chain. The CDR3 extends over 14 amino acids. Germline V gene sequence: CDR1 SGHNT, CDR2 YYREEE (reference sequence). V shed 2 bases and J 5 bases; nucleotides not matched to a gene: 6. In the original processing: Amplified reference gene primers provided the basis for estimating nucleated cell counts. The table came from immunoSEQ multiplex PCR; TCRdb's copy has only in-frame clones and leaves some out. Clonal size and the V and J genes are those of that table, whereas D and trimming came from the DNA. Among approximately 300,000 clones, about 90% were seen once, and the ten largest hold 3.7%. The data belong to a study of blood T cell repertoires in COVID-19. Study background: Acute-phase and convalescent COVID-19 samples originated in the United States, Italy and Spain. T cells, B-cell-depleted T cells, or PBMCs provided the cDNA or gDNA that served as material.

The sequence came from a woman aged 35 to 49 with acute or convalescent COVID-19. The sample consisted of peripheral blood. This chain connects TRBV5-4 to TRBJ2-5, with 7 bases fitting TRBD2. This CDR3 is CASSFAGVKETQYF. The CDR3 DNA follows: TGTGCCAGCAGCTTTGCGGGGGTGAAGGAGACCCAGTACTTC. The full variable domain, completed using reference TRBV5-4 and TRBJ2-5, is ETGVTQSPTHLIKTRGQQVTLRCSSQSGHNTVSWYQQALGQGPQFIFQYYREEENGRGNFPPRFSGLQFPNYSSELNVNALELDDSALYLCASSFAGVKETQYFGPGTRLLVL.